This TCR beta chain is drawn from a study of T cells in Graves' hyperthyroidism and ophthalmopathy. Study outcomes and limitations: Most expanded thyroid clonotypes above 0.001 recurred in blood. A model of 13 V-J features distinguished ophthalmopathy from stable hyperthyroidism.

It was RNA transcripts that yielded the amplified TCR beta CDR3 regions. Researchers ran a first-round RT-PCR on the TCR CDR3 using the HTBI primer set. MiXCR was run by TCRdb on the multiplex PCR reads, yielding one entry per CDR3 protein. There are some 490,000 distinct CDR3 sequences in the sample; roughly a sixth occur only once, and 29% lies in the top ten. The sample holds many counts of this clonotype. As yet, its antigen is unknown. Germline V gene lookup returns CDR1 MNHEY and CDR2 SVGEGT. The CDR3 contains 15 residues. Between the trimmed V and J ends, which lost 0 bases and 6 bases, there was a span of 12 bases. Used for diagnoses were clinical symptoms, serum thyroxine and TRAb, thyroid ultrasound and orbital computed tomography. Source material for PBMCs was 10 ml fresh peripheral blood.

The sequence was obtained from a woman in her twenties or thirties with Graves' ophthalmopathy. This chain joins TRBV6-2 or TRBV6-3 and TRBJ2-1, with a possible D match to TRBD2 (5 bases). Sequenced material: blood. The chain's CDR3 is CASSYSSLSVNEQFF. The CDR3 bases are TGTGCCAGCAGTTACTCGAGTCTTAGCGTCAATGAGCAGTTCTTC.